The entry below describes one T cell receptor beta chain. Germline lookup yields CDR1 DFQATT and CDR2 SNEGSKA (reference sequence). V was trimmed by 1 base and J by 3 bases, leaving 12 bases between them. The CDR3 spans 14 residues. This sample was included in a study of low-dose radiotherapy and immunotherapy resistance in tumors. For the study at large: Cohort 1 was treated with 0.5 Gy per fraction at 2-week intervals, amounting to 6.5 Gy overall. Aspirin 300 mg was given orally each day for four cycles from cycle 1 day 1.

Time point meaning: after trial treatment. As for treatment: LDRT plus nivolumab, ipilimumab, low-dose cyclophosphamide and aspirin (RACIN trial). Nivolumab, ipilimumab, aspirin, low-dose cyclophosphamide and low-dose radiotherapy were all administered to the donors. A roughly 20-cycle PCR with a constant-region primer and V-primer adapter amplified TCRs. Amplification of isolated mRNA was accomplished via in vitro transcription. In TCRdb, the reads were re-called with MiXCR into one record per CDR3 protein. The data contain approximately 52,000 distinct CDR3 sequences, roughly 31% of them seen just once; the ten biggest clones take up approximately 8.4%.

This specimen was PBMCs, taken after low-dose radiotherapy plus immunotherapy. V usage is TRBV20-1 and J usage is TRBJ1-2; D is unclear. The TCR comes from a male donor with rectosigmoid adenocarcinoma. This CDR3 is CSARASTRYYGYTF. In DNA, the CDR3 is TGCAGTGCTAGAGCCTCCACCCGGTACTATGGCTACACCTTC.